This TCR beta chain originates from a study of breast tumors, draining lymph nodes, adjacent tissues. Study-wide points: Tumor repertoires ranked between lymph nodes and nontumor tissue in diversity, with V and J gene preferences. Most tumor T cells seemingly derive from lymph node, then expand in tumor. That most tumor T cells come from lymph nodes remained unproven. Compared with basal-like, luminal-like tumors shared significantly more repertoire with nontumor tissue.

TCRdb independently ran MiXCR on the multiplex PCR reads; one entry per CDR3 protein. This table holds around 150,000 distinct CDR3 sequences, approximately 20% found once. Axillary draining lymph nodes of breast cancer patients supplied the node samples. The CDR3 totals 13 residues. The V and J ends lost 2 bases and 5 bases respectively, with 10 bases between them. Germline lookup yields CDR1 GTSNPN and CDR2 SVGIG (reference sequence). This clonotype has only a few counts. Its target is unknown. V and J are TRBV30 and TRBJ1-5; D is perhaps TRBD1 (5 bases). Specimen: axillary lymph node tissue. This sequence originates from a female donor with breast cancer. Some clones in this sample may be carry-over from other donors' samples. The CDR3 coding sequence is TGTGCCTGGAGTAAAGACAGTTATCAGCCCCAGCATTTT. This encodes CAWSKDSYQPQHF.